This T cell receptor beta chain emerged from a study of T cells after yellow fever vaccination. Per germline, CDR1 LGHDT and CDR2 YNNKEL (reference sequence). Trimming cost V 2 bases and J 3 bases; bases outside gene matches: 9. The CDR3 sequence is 16 residues long. One entry per CDR3 protein, called by TCRdb with MiXCR from the 5' RACE reads. Among a few hundred thousand distinct CDR3 sequences listed, around 3.9% were seen once. The receptor's source is a young man who received the YFV17D yellow fever vaccine. This rearrangement joins TRBV3-1 to TRBJ1-2; 7 nucleotides line up with TRBD1. The sample was PBMCs, taken 5 days after the yellow fever booster vaccination. CDR3 nucleotides: TGTGCCAGCAGCCAATATCTGGGGACAGATGACTATGGCTACACCTTC. Its translation: CASSQYLGTDDYGYTF.